This T cell receptor (beta chain) was captured by sequencing in a study of T cell responses to AZD1222 COVID-19 vaccine. CDR3 length equals 16 residues. Regarding the study as a whole: Distributed over spike, vaccine-associated CD4 TCRs predominated at 160-218 and 743-854. Nearly half of the spike-specific TCRs reportedly recognize variant regions that carry no mutations.

Of note for this clone: Its target is unknown.

Repertoires were generated with immunoSEQ multiplex PCR, while TCRdb's copy carries only in-frame clones and drops some. The repertoire has around 170,000 clones, 80% to 95% of them found once; the top ten carry more than 1.5%. The clonotype originates from an adult who received the AZD1222 COVID-19 vaccine. The chain couples TRBV21-1 to TRBJ1-3. TRBV21-1 is assigned pseudogene status. This sample comprised peripheral blood, obtained 28 days after the second AZD1222 dose. The CDR3 nucleotides are TGTGCCAGCAGCAATGTCCCCCTGCACTCTGGAAACACCATATATTTT. It yields the protein CASSNVPLHSGNTIYF.